This TCR beta chain originates from a study of T cell responses to AZD1222 COVID-19 vaccine. Trimming stripped 6 bases from V and 5 bases from J, with 10 bases between. CDR3 length: 13 residues. Germline CDR1 KGHSH, CDR2 LQKENI. Study-wide findings and caveats: The peak T cell response came first, and repertoires were sampled only after it.

This clone was detected only once. Its target is not known. Sequencing was performed with immunoSEQ multiplex PCR; in TCRdb, only in-frame clones are kept and a portion is missing. The sample includes about 140,000 clones, 89% seen only once; the top ten take about 3%. Sequenced material: peripheral blood, taken on day 0 of AZD1222 vaccination. The TCR comes from an adult in good health. The V gene is TRBV18, the J gene TRBJ1-4; D possibly corresponds to TRBD1 (6 bases). In nucleotides, the CDR3 is TGTGCCAGCTCGGCCGGACAGAATGAAAAACTGTTTTTT. It is translated as CASSAGQNEKLFF.